Listed below are T cell receptor beta chains from one sample, sequenced in a study of T cells in Graves' hyperthyroidism and ophthalmopathy. Each CDR3 protein gets one entry after TCRdb re-called the multiplex PCR reads with MiXCR. Of 530,000 or so distinct CDR3 sequences in the sample, less than 25% were seen once. The sample was blood. Receptor source: a woman in her twenties or thirties with Graves' ophthalmopathy. CDR3s include the opening cysteine and the closing phenylalanine or tryptophan. A D gene is named only where the DNA matches it firmly. A row's size may be missing; if present it is once, few, many or a size class.

d_call	j_call	v_call	clone_size	cdr3_aa	cdr3_nt
-	TRBJ1-1	TRBV7-3	many	CASSPVGPMNTEAFF	TGTGCCAGCAGCCCCGTGGGACCCATGAACACTGAAGCTTTCTTT
TRBD1	TRBJ1-1	TRBV7-2	many	CASSQGQGALTEAFF	TGTGCCAGCAGCCAGGGACAGGGGGCGTTAACTGAAGCTTTCTTT
TRBD1	TRBJ1-1	TRBV18	many	CASSPDRGHTEAFF	TGTGCCAGCTCACCGGACAGGGGGCACACTGAAGCTTTCTTT
TRBD2	TRBJ2-5	TRBV28	-	CASSPLAGGGTQYF	TGTGCCAGCAGTCCCCTAGCGGGAGGGGGGACGCAGTACTTC
-	TRBJ1-1	TRBV7-6	-	CASSFGWHLNTEAFF	TGTGCCAGCAGCTTCGGTTGGCACTTGAACACTGAAGCTTTCTTT
-	TRBJ2-7	TRBV24-1	-	CATSDRGAYEQYF	TGTGCCACCAGTGACAGGGGGGCCTACGAGCAGTACTTC
-	TRBJ2-5	TRBV2	few	CASRGEETKYF	TGTGCCAGCAGGGGCGAAGAGACCAAGTACTTC
-	TRBJ2-2	TRBV12-3/TRBV12-4	many	CASRVTGELFF	TGTGCCAGCCGAGTCACCGGGGAGCTGTTTTTT
-	TRBJ1-1	TRBV12-3/TRBV12-4	many	CASSRTGYTEAFF	TGTGCCAGCAGTCGAACAGGATACACTGAAGCTTTCTTT
TRBD1	TRBJ1-2	TRBV4-1	few	CASSQLIRTGDTYGYTF	TGCGCCAGCAGCCAGCTTATTCGGACAGGCGATACCTATGGCTACACCTTC
-	TRBJ1-5	TRBV25-1	-	CASSDPGWNQPQHF	TGTGCCAGCAGTGACCCAGGGTGGAATCAGCCCCAGCATTTT
TRBD1	TRBJ2-6	TRBV7-3	few	CASSLTGALSGANVLTF	TGTGCCAGCAGCCTGACAGGGGCCCTCTCTGGGGCCAACGTCCTGACTTTC
-	TRBJ1-1	TRBV6-2/TRBV6-3	-	CASSYSGRVNTEAFF	TGTGCCAGCAGTTACTCGGGCAGGGTAAACACTGAAGCTTTCTTT
-	TRBJ1-2	TRBV12-3/TRBV12-4	few	CASSLQINYGYTF	TGTGCCAGCAGTCTTCAGATAAACTATGGCTACACCTTC
TRBD2	TRBJ2-2	TRBV12-3/TRBV12-4	-	CASSLAITSVNTGELFF	TGTGCCAGCAGTTTAGCCATAACTAGCGTGAACACCGGGGAGCTGTTTTTT
TRBD1	TRBJ2-7	TRBV6-1	-	CASNLRGQGFHEQYF	TGTGCCAGCAACCTCCGGGGACAGGGGTTCCACGAGCAGTACTTC
TRBD1	TRBJ1-5	TRBV6-2/TRBV6-3	-	CASTPGQLKYSNQPQHF	TGTGCCAGCACCCCGGGACAGCTTAAATATAGCAATCAGCCCCAGCATTTT
-	TRBJ2-2	TRBV18	-	CASSSGHNRGTGELFF	TGTGCCAGCTCATCGGGACACAATCGGGGCACCGGGGAGCTGTTTTTT
TRBD1	TRBJ1-2	TRBV6-1	-	CASSRGQGLYGYTF	TGTGCCAGCAGTCGCGGACAGGGGCTTTATGGCTACACCTTC
-	TRBJ2-7	TRBV6-1	many	CASSELTRLDYEQYF	TGTGCCAGCAGTGAGTTGACGAGGTTGGACTACGAGCAGTACTTC
-	TRBJ1-2	TRBV2	many	CASSEDWGSYGYTF	TGTGCCAGCAGTGAAGACTGGGGGAGCTATGGCTACACCTTC
-	TRBJ1-1	TRBV4-3	many	CASSHTGTTEAFF	TGCGCCAGCAGCCATACAGGGACGACTGAAGCTTTCTTT
-	TRBJ1-5	TRBV27	-	CASSMRSGVSNQPPHF	TGTGCCAGCAGTATGCGGTCAGGGGTTAGCAATCAGCCCCCGCATTTT
TRBD1	TRBJ2-2	TRBV9	many	CASSRRGTGNTGELFF	TGTGCCAGCAGCCGACGGGGGACAGGGAACACCGGGGAGCTGTTTTTT
-	TRBJ1-6	TRBV2	few	CASSEVFISPGHYVSPLHF	TGTGCCAGCAGTGAAGTGTTCATTTCCCCGGGACATTATGTTTCACCCCTCCACTTT
-	TRBJ1-6	TRBV30	few	CAWSDRVNSPLHF	TGTGCCTGGAGTGACAGAGTAAATTCACCCCTCCACTTT
-	TRBJ2-5	TRBV6-5	once	CAGPRARETQYF	TGTGCCGGACCTCGGGCTCGGGAGACCCAGTACTTC
TRBD2	TRBJ2-7	TRBV6-1	few	CASSETSPSGEQYF	TGTGCCAGCAGTGAGACTAGTCCTAGCGGGGAGCAGTACTTC
TRBD1	TRBJ1-2	TRBV20-1	many	CSAWTGNYGYTF	TGCAGTGCGTGGACAGGGAACTATGGCTACACCTTC
TRBD1	TRBJ2-2	TRBV11-2	many	CASSSRGLGTGELFF	TGTGCCAGCAGCAGCAGGGGGCTGGGCACCGGGGAGCTGTTTTTT
-	TRBJ2-7	TRBV15	many	CATSRADYEQYF	TGTGCCACCAGCAGAGCAGACTACGAGCAGTACTTC